The 30 T cell receptor beta chains listed next were all sequenced from one sample in a study of T-cell reconstitution after alpha-beta-depleted transplantation in children. Unique molecular identifiers featured in how the TCRbeta library was prepared. TCRdb reanalysed the PCR reads using MiXCR and keeps one entry per CDR3 protein. The repertoire holds about 97,000 distinct CDR3 sequences, with roughly 7.6% as singletons. Material: PBMCs, obtained before TCRalphabeta/CD19-depleted stem cell transplant. These receptors were taken from a boy under 10 years old with acute lymphoblastic leukemia, due to receive a stem cell transplant.

This clonotype was recorded many times. This rearrangement joins TRBV6-5 to TRBJ1-4, with D unresolved. The CDR3 spans 14 residues. Germline V CDR1 and CDR2: MNHEY, SVGAGI. Trimming pared 2 bases from V and 7 bases from J, leaving 11 bases between. In DNA form, the CDR3 reads TGTGCCAGCAGTTACAGGGAGGCGGGTGAAAAACTGTTTTTT. Translating it yields CASSYREAGEKLFF.

At least ten counts were recorded for this clonotype. The chain has TRBV20-1 and TRBJ2-7; D is perhaps TRBD1 or TRBD2 (7 bases each). In germline, CDR1 is DFQATT, CDR2 SNEGSKA (reference sequence). The germline V and J ends were trimmed by 3 bases and 3 bases, with 12 bases remaining between them. The CDR3 contains 13 residues. DNA of the CDR3: TGCAGTGCTAGGTCCAGGGGGGGCTACGAGCAGTACTTC. It encodes CSARSRGGYEQYF.

The sample holds many counts of this clonotype. This rearrangement joins TRBV5-1 to TRBJ2-3; D is possibly TRBD2 (6 bases). Trimming pared 6 bases from V and 0 bases from J, leaving 14 bases between. Germline V CDR1 and CDR2: SGHRS, YFSETQ. This CDR3 spans 15 amino acids. The CDR3 DNA reads as TGCGCCAGCATCCTAGGAGGGCTTAGCACAGATACGCAGTATTTT. Amino acid sequence: CASILGGLSTDTQYF.

This clonotype has a handful of counts. This sequence joins TRBV20-1 and TRBJ1-5; 10 bases line up with TRBD1. V gave up 6 bases and J gave up 7 bases; unmatched junction bases: 3. CDR1 is DFQATT, CDR2 SNEGSKA, per germline (reference sequence). The CDR3 has 12 residues. The CDR3 DNA sequence: TGCAGTGCCGGACAGGGGGTACAGCCCCAGCATTTT. This translates into CSAGQGVQPQHF.

The genes are TRBV29-1 and TRBJ1-1, with 10 bases fitting TRBD1. Trimming removed 4 bases from V and 0 bases from J; junction bases left unmatched: 14. The CDR3 has 18 residues. Germline V CDR1 and CDR2: SQVTM, ANQGSEA. In DNA form, the CDR3 reads TGCAGCGTTGCCTTGGATAAGACAGGGGGCCCGATGAACACTGAAGCTTTCTTT. It is translated as CSVALDKTGGPMNTEAFF.

This clonotype was found many times. The chain links TRBV7-8 to TRBJ2-5; TRBD1 matches 9 bases. V lost 6 bases, J lost 3 bases, and 11 bases stayed unmatched. This CDR3 has 16 residues. Germline CDR1 SGHVS, CDR2 FQNEAQ. The CDR3, as DNA: TGTGCCAGCAGTACCATAGCAGACAGGGGGAAAGAGACCCAGTACTTC. This gives the protein CASSTIADRGKETQYF.

This clonotype was seen ten or more times. The rearrangement uses TRBV4-1 and TRBJ2-3; 10 nucleotides agree with TRBD2. Germline CDR1 MGHRA, CDR2 YSYEKL. The CDR3 length is 16 residues. J was trimmed by 5 bases and V by 5 bases; bases with no gene match: 10. CDR3 coding DNA: TGCGCCAGCAGCACAAGCGGGGGGGGTAGGATAGATACGCAGTATTTT. Translating it yields CASSTSGGGRIDTQYF.

At least ten counts were recorded for this clonotype. The chain recombines TRBV20-1 with TRBJ2-3; TRBD2 aligns across 8 bases. CDR1 is DFQATT and CDR2 is SNEGSKA in the germline V gene (reference sequence). V dropped 6 bases and J dropped 0; count of bases not matched to a gene: 8. The CDR3 contains 15 residues. In DNA form, the CDR3 reads TGCAGTGCCCACCCCACTAGCGGAAGCACAGATACGCAGTATTTT. Protein sequence: CSAHPTSGSTDTQYF.

Many counts were recorded for this clonotype. The V and J genes are TRBV6-4 and TRBJ2-6; TRBD2 aligns across 7 bases. Looked up from germline, CDR1 is MRHNA and CDR2 is SNTAGT. This CDR3 has 15 amino acids. V was pared by 0 bases and J by 4 bases, with 0 bases of the junction left unmatched. The CDR3 is CASSDSLAGANVLTF. CDR3 bases: TGTGCCAGCAGTGACTCACTAGCGGGGGCCAACGTCCTGACTTTC.

The chain carries TRBV12-3 or TRBV12-4 and TRBJ1-2; D gene ambiguous. Trimming cost V 2 bases and J 7 bases, with 8 bases left between them. This CDR3 has 12 residues. The CDR3 DNA follows: TGTGCCAGCAGTTTATCGGGATCTGGCTACACCTTC. Its translation: CASSLSGSGYTF.

The V and J genes are TRBV12-3 or TRBV12-4 and TRBJ2-2; TRBD2 aligns across 8 bases. The CDR3 loop spans 12 amino acids. The junction had 6 bases not matched to a gene; V was cut back by 5 bases and J by 13 bases. In DNA form, the CDR3 reads TGTGCCAGCAGTCGGGGGGGGACGGGGCTGTTTTTT. Its protein is CASSRGGTGLFF.

In this sample, this clonotype turned up a few times. CDR3 sequence: CASSFGPGSNEQYF. The CDR3 DNA is TGTGCCAGCAGTTTTGGTCCAGGGTCGAACGAGCAGTACTTC. J is TRBJ2-7 and V is TRBV12-3 or TRBV12-4, with D perhaps matching TRBD1 (5 bases). This CDR3 comprises 14 residues. V lost 3 bases and J 5 bases, leaving 14 bases between the germline ends.

This clonotype occurred many times. V gene TRBV20-1 combines with J gene TRBJ1-1, with unresolved D. Germline V lookup: CDR1 DFQATT, CDR2 SNEGSKA (reference sequence). This CDR3 has 15 residues. Between the trimmed V and J ends, which lost 4 bases and 0 bases, there was a span of 15 bases. Here the CDR3 reads CSATPQVTMNTEAFF. The CDR3 bases are TGCAGTGCTACCCCCCAGGTTACTATGAACACTGAAGCTTTCTTT.

There are many counts of this clonotype. This chain uses TRBV13 with TRBJ2-5, with TRBD1 matching 7 bases. V was pared by 5 bases and J by 4 bases, with 10 bases of the junction left unmatched. CDR1 is PRHDT and CDR2 is FYEKMQ in the germline V gene (reference sequence). The CDR3 contains 15 residues. CDR3 sequence reads: CASSPPQGVRETQYF. The CDR3 DNA reads TGTGCCAGCAGCCCCCCCCAGGGGGTACGAGAGACCCAGTACTTC.

This clonotype was observed a handful of times. The rearrangement uses TRBV5-1 and TRBJ2-2; maybe TRBD2 (7 bases). The germline V gene has CDR1 SGHRS and CDR2 YFSETQ. Between the trimmed V and J ends, which lost 6 bases and 2 bases, there was a span of 11 bases. This CDR3 has 14 amino acids. CDR3 nucleotide sequence: TGCGCCAGCACCCGGGGGGCCAACACCGGGGAGCTGTTTTTT. This sequence encodes CASTRGANTGELFF.

This clonotype was counted many times. The CDR3 bases are TGCGCCAGCAAACGAGATGTGGGGCAGGGTGGCGGCTACACCTTC. Protein sequence: CASKRDVGQGGGYTF. The V and J genes are TRBV4-1 and TRBJ1-2; D is perhaps TRBD1 (5 bases). CDR1 MGHRA and CDR2 YSYEKL come from the germline V gene. V lost 7 bases, J lost 8 bases, and 23 bases lay in between. This CDR3 comprises 15 residues.

The CDR3 spells CASSQDYRGGGKNIQYF. In DNA form, the CDR3 reads TGCGCCAGCAGCCAAGACTACAGGGGAGGGGGGAAAAACATTCAGTACTTC. This sequence joins TRBV4-3 and TRBJ2-4; D possibly matches TRBD1 or TRBD2 (7 bases each). Germline V gene lookup returns CDR1 LGHNA and CDR2 YSLEER. This CDR3 has 17 residues. Trimming shortened V by 0 bases and J by 4 bases, and 16 bases separated the two germline ends.

This clonotype was counted between two and nine times. The rearrangement joins TRBV6-5 to TRBJ1-1; D not resolved. The CDR3 extends over 11 amino acids. From germline, CDR1 is MNHEY and CDR2 SVGAGI. Trimming shortened V by 8 bases and J by 3 bases, and 7 bases separated the two germline ends. Written as DNA, the CDR3 is TGTGCCAGCCTTAAAGACACTGAAGCTTTCTTT. Translation: CASLKDTEAFF.

In this sample, this clonotype turned up many times. V is TRBV29-1 and J is TRBJ1-2, with D possibly being TRBD1 (5 bases). V was shortened by 7 bases and J by 8 bases, with 14 bases between the two germline ends. The CDR3 length is 11 residues. Germline V gene data show CDR1 as SQVTM and CDR2 as ANQGSEA. CDR3 residues: CSARGVDGYTF. The CDR3 coding sequence is TGCAGCGCTCGGGGGGTGGACGGCTACACCTTC.

Ten or more counts support this clonotype. This rearrangement joins TRBV4-3 to TRBJ2-1; tentative D call: TRBD2 (6 bases). The CDR3 length is 15 residues. V lost 1 base and J 4 bases, leaving 11 bases between the germline ends. Germline CDR1 LGHNA, CDR2 YSLEER. In DNA form, the CDR3 reads TGCGCCAGCAGCCAAGGACTAGAAGGTTACAATGAGCAGTTCTTC. Residues: CASSQGLEGYNEQFF.

This clonotype turned up a few times. V usage is TRBV5-6 and J usage is TRBJ1-1; 8 bases match TRBD1. Trimming removed 2 bases from V and 6 bases from J; junction bases left unmatched: 6. This CDR3 contains 14 residues. The germline V gene encodes CDR1 SGHDT and CDR2 YYEEEE. For the CDR3, the DNA is TGTGCCAGCAGCTTTCGGACAGGGAGGGCTGAAGCTTTCTTT. It yields the protein CASSFRTGRAEAFF.

Within the sample, this clonotype is medium-sized. The chain links TRBV5-1 to TRBJ2-1; D is possibly TRBD1 (7 bases). The germline V gene encodes CDR1 SGHRS and CDR2 YFSETQ. CDR3 length: 15 amino acids. V was pared by 4 bases and J by 2 bases, with 13 bases between. CDR3 sequence (DNA): TGCGCCAGCAGCACCGACAGGGAGGCCTACAATGAGCAGTTCTTC. Encoded protein: CASSTDREAYNEQFF.

There are a few counts of this clonotype. The gene calls are TRBV7-2 and TRBJ1-4; TRBD1 matches at 8 bases. V lost 4 bases and J lost 7; bases outside the gene matches: 8. The length of the CDR3 is 15 residues. CDR1 is SGHTA and CDR2 is FQGNSA in the germline V gene. The CDR3 DNA is TGTGCCAGCAGCTCTATTACAGGGGGGGGTGAAAAACTGTTTTTT. It yields the protein CASSSITGGGEKLFF.

This clonotype was seen many times. The chain has TRBV2 and TRBJ2-5; D is possibly TRBD1 or TRBD2 (6 bases each). Germline CDR1 reads SNHLY; CDR2 reads FYNNEI. The ends were cut back, 3 bases at V and 2 bases at J, with 16 bases in the middle. This CDR3 comprises 16 residues. The CDR3 is CASSERDGGQQETQYF. The CDR3 region has the DNA TGTGCCAGCAGTGAGAGGGATGGGGGGCAACAAGAGACCCAGTACTTC.

The V call is TRBV20-1, the J call TRBJ1-2, with TRBD1 identical over 11 bases. The CDR3 length is 16 residues. Germline CDR1 reads DFQATT; CDR2 reads SNEGSKA (reference sequence). The J segment lost 4 bases and the V segment lost 0 bases, leaving 7 bases of the junction unmatched. The CDR3: CSARDRTDRGLYGYTF. The CDR3 bases are TGCAGTGCTAGAGATAGGACGGACAGGGGGCTCTATGGCTACACCTTC.

The chain uses TRBV7-9 and TRBJ2-2; D is unclear. This CDR3 spans 14 amino acids. V lost 6 bases to trimming and J lost 2 bases, with 10 bases between them. Per the germline V gene, CDR1 is SEHNR and CDR2 is FQNEAQ (reference sequence). The CDR3 here is CASSPGPNTGELFF. DNA for the CDR3: TGTGCCAGCAGTCCAGGACCCAACACCGGGGAGCTGTTTTTT.

This clonotype was recorded at least ten times. The chain is built from TRBV15 and TRBJ1-1, with D perhaps matching TRBD1 (6 bases). Trimming removed 2 bases from V and 8 bases from J, with 9 bases in between. The CDR3 spans 12 residues. CDR1 is LNHNV, CDR2 YYDKDF, per germline (reference sequence). The CDR3 sequence is CATSRSTGEAFF. CDR3 nucleotide sequence: TGTGCCACCAGCAGATCAACAGGGGAAGCTTTCTTT.

This clonotype was observed at least ten times. The junction shows a germline mismatch at one end, possibly a read error. V and J are TRBV7-7 and TRBJ2-3; 9 positions agree with TRBD2. Germline lookup yields CDR1 SSHAT and CDR2 FNYEAQ (reference sequence). CDR3 size: 15 residues. The CDR3 here is CASSPGLASTDTQYF. The CDR3 DNA reads TGTGCTAGCAGCCCTGGACTAGCGAGCACAGATACGCAGTATTTT.

This clonotype came up a few times. The rearrangement uses TRBV5-6 and TRBJ2-7; D is ambiguous. The CDR3 totals 14 residues. The V gene lost 1 base and the J gene lost 3 bases, with 11 bases spanning the gap. In germline, CDR1 is SGHDT, CDR2 YYEEEE. CDR3 sequence reads: CASSLLGSLYEQYF. The CDR3 DNA follows: TGTGCCAGCAGCTTGTTGGGCAGCCTCTACGAGCAGTACTTC.

The CDR3 loop is CASSLVLQGRGEAFF. The CDR3 coding sequence is TGTGCCAGCAGCTTGGTCTTACAGGGTCGTGGTGAAGCTTTCTTT. V usage is TRBV5-6 and J usage is TRBJ1-1, with a tentative D call TRBD1 (6 bases). CDR1 is SGHDT and CDR2 is YYEEEE in the germline V gene. This CDR3 is 15 amino acids long. V was clipped by 0 bases and J by 7 bases, with 16 bases between them. Complete variable domain (other parts from reference TRBV5-6 and TRBJ1-1): DAGVTQSPTHLIKTRGQQVTLRCSPKSGHDTVSWYQQALGQGPQFIFQYYEEEERQRGNFPDRFSGHQFPNYSSELNVNALLLGDSALYLCASSLVLQGRGEAFFGQGTRLTVV.